These 18 T cell receptor beta chains share one sample of origin, sequenced in a study of blood T cell repertoires in COVID-19. Sequenced by immunoSEQ multiplex PCR; TCRdb stores in-frame clones only, minus some. In the table there are roughly 98,000 clones, roughly 80% of which are singletons. Sample: peripheral blood. The receptors were gathered from a woman in her seventies with active or convalescent COVID-19.

V gene TRBV18 combines with J gene TRBJ1-3; D is ambiguous. Trimming stripped 4 bases from V and 4 bases from J, with 8 bases between. This CDR3 has 13 amino acids. Germline V gives CDR1 KGHSH, CDR2 LQKENI. The CDR3 sequence is CASSLDGGNTIYF. The CDR3 nucleotides read TGTGCCAGCTCACTCGACGGGGGAAACACCATATATTTT. The full variable domain, with the rest looked up from reference TRBV18 and TRBJ1-3, is NAGVMQNPRHLVRRRGQEARLRCSPMKGHSHVYWYRQLPEEGLKFMVYLQKENIIDESGMPKERFSAEFPKEGPSILRIQQVVRGDSAAYFCASSLDGGNTIYFGEGSWLTVV.

Here the CDR3 DNA reads TGTGCCACCAGTCGAGGGGGATACAACGAGCAGTACTTC. Its translation is CATSRGGYNEQYF. The gene calls are TRBV24-1 and TRBJ2-7; possible D gene TRBD1, 6 bases. This CDR3 is 13 amino acids long. Trimming cost V 6 bases and J 5 bases, with 13 bases left between them. Germline V gives CDR1 KGHDR, CDR2 SFDVKD.

The CDR3 here is CASSGTGQPQRAFF. The CDR3 nucleotides are TGTGCCAGTAGTGGGACAGGGCAACCCCAAAGGGCTTTCTTT. The chain couples TRBV19 to TRBJ1-1, with 9 bases identical to TRBD1. The CDR3 has 14 residues. Germline values: CDR1 LNHDA, CDR2 SQIVND (reference sequence). V was pared by 5 bases and J by 11 bases, with 12 bases of the junction left unmatched.

CDR3 bases: TGTGCCAGCAGTTCTAGCGGGGGTCGCGCCTACGAGCAGTACTTC. Translating it yields CASSSSGGRAYEQYF. The chain has TRBV27 and TRBJ2-7, with 10 bases identical to TRBD2. Germline V gene data show CDR1 as MNHEY and CDR2 as SMNVEV (reference sequence). The CDR3 has 15 residues. V was pared by 4 bases and J by 2 bases, with 5 bases of the junction left unmatched.

The chain combines TRBV13 with TRBJ1-2, with a tentative D call TRBD1 (6 bases). The CDR3 sequence is 15 residues long. V was trimmed by 5 bases and J by 6 bases, leaving 19 bases between them. From germline, CDR1 is PRHDT and CDR2 FYEKMQ (reference sequence). The CDR3 sequence: CASSIMRGQGHGYTF. Here the CDR3 DNA reads TGTGCCAGCAGCATTATGCGGGGGCAGGGCCATGGCTACACCTTC. The variable domain in full, with the rest retrieved from reference TRBV13 and TRBJ1-2, is AAGVIQSPRHLIKEKRETATLKCYPIPRHDTVYWYQQGPGQDPQFLISFYEKMQSDKGSIPDRFSAQQFSDYHSELNMSSLELGDSALYFCASSIMRGQGHGYTFGSGTRLTVV.

V gene TRBV5-1 combines with J gene TRBJ2-3; 7 bases line up with TRBD1. Per the germline V gene, CDR1 is SGHRS and CDR2 is YFSETQ. This CDR3 is built from 15 residues. Trimming took 6 bases from V and 2 from J; bases not matched to a gene: 9. The CDR3 coding sequence is TGCGCCAGCACCTCAAGGGGACAGTCCACAGATACGCAGTATTTT. It translates to CASTSRGQSTDTQYF.

The V gene is TRBV5-4, the J gene TRBJ1-3; D call uncertain. V was clipped by 5 bases and J by 0 bases, with 9 bases between them. The germline V gene encodes CDR1 SGHNT and CDR2 YYREEE (reference sequence). This CDR3 contains 14 residues. The CDR3 nucleotides read TGTGCCAGCAGTTCGACATCCTCTGGAAACACCATATATTTT. This sequence encodes CASSSTSSGNTIYF.

About this clone itself: Germline is not matched at one junction end, which may reflect a read error. J is TRBJ2-2 and V is TRBV27; D is unclear. Looked up from germline, CDR1 is MNHEY and CDR2 is SMNVEV (reference sequence). The CDR3 covers 13 residues. CDR3 nucleotide sequence: TGTGCCAGCAGTTTGGAGAACGCCGGGGAGCTGTTTTTT. Its translation is CASSLENAGELFF.

The CDR3 region has the DNA TGTGCCAGCAGTTCTGGACAGATCTCCAGTTATGGCTACACCTTC. This sequence encodes CASSSGQISSYGYTF. The chain recombines TRBV6-2 or TRBV6-3 with TRBJ1-2, with D tentatively TRBD1 (6 bases). Germline assignment: CDR1 MNHEY and CDR2 SVGEGT. V was trimmed by 4 bases and J by 5 bases, leaving 17 bases between them. This CDR3 contains 15 residues.

This chain connects TRBV10-3 to TRBJ1-1, with D maybe TRBD1 (5 bases). Germline V lookup: CDR1 ENHRY, CDR2 SYGVKD. The CDR3 spans 12 residues. Deletions cut 3 bases from V and 10 bases from J, with 12 bases between. The DNA of the CDR3 is TGTGCCATCAGTGACGCAGGGAACCGAGCTTTCTTT. Translated: CAISDAGNRAFF.

The chain is built from TRBV9 and TRBJ1-2, with 7 bases fitting TRBD1. The germline gives CDR1 SGDLS, CDR2 YYNGEE. This CDR3 has 14 amino acids. Trimming removed 3 bases from V and 0 bases from J; junction bases left unmatched: 2. CDR3 region: CASSGQGANYGYTF. In DNA form, the CDR3 reads TGTGCCAGCAGCGGTCAGGGGGCTAACTATGGCTACACCTTC. Using reference TRBV9 and TRBJ1-2 for the parts outside the CDR3, the full variable domain is DSGVTQTPKHLITATGQRVTLRCSPRSGDLSVYWYQQSLDQGLQFLIQYYNGEERAKGNILERFSAQQFPDLHSELNLSSLELGDSALYFCASSGQGANYGYTFGSGTRLTVV.

This sequence joins TRBV2 and TRBJ1-4, with D perhaps TRBD1 (6 bases). Per germline, CDR1 SNHLY and CDR2 FYNNEI. V was pared by 6 bases and J by 8 bases, with 16 bases between. CDR3 length: 14 amino acids. The CDR3 region has the DNA TGTGCCAGCAGCCTCGGACAGTTACGCGAAAAACTGTTTTTT. It specifies CASSLGQLREKLFF. The variable domain in full, completed from reference TRBV2 and TRBJ1-4, reads EPEVTQTPSHQVTQMGQEVILRCVPISNHLYFYWYRQILGQKVEFLVSFYNNEISEKSEIFDDQFSVERPDGSNFTLKIRSTKLEDSAMYFCASSLGQLREKLFFGSGTQLSVL.

This chain connects TRBV10-3 to TRBJ2-3; 7 nucleotides line up with TRBD1. CDR1 and CDR2 from the germline V gene are ENHRY and SYGVKD. V shed 0 bases and J 4 bases; nucleotides not matched to a gene: 7. The CDR3 runs 16 residues. The CDR3 protein is CAISESLGGLADTQYF. CDR3 nucleotides: TGTGCCATCAGTGAGTCGTTAGGGGGCCTCGCAGATACGCAGTATTTT.

This clone has a single count. This rearrangement joins TRBV27 to TRBJ2-7; 8 positions agree with TRBD2. V lost 5 bases and J lost 2; bases outside the gene matches: 8. CDR1 and CDR2 (germline): MNHEY, SMNVEV (reference sequence). The CDR3 is 15 amino acids. The CDR3 bases are TGTGCCAGCAGTCCCAGGGCGGGGGGACCCTACGAGCAGTACTTC. Protein sequence: CASSPRAGGPYEQYF.

The chain is built from TRBV5-1 and TRBJ2-2; D not resolved. The CDR3 spans 14 residues. The V end lost 4 bases, the J end lost 3 bases, and 10 bases lay between the germline ends. The V gene's germline CDR1 is SGHRS and CDR2 YFSETQ. In DNA, the CDR3 is TGCGCCAGCAGCCCGGAGACCTACACCGGGGAGCTGTTTTTT. It yields the protein CASSPETYTGELFF.

This clone came up a few times. The chain is built from TRBV11-3 and TRBJ1-1; 9 bases agree with TRBD1. There are 15 residues in the CDR3. The trim removed 5 bases at V and 1 base at J, leaving 5 bases unmatched. The V gene's germline CDR1 is SGHNT and CDR2 YENEEA. The CDR3 DNA reads TGTGCCAGCAGCACCCGGGACAGGGCGAACACTGAAGCTTTCTTT. It translates to CASSTRDRANTEAFF.

J is TRBJ2-6 and V is TRBV20-1; D is ambiguous. With 6 bases removed from V and 12 bases from J, the gap between germline ends came to 12 bases. This CDR3 contains 11 residues. Germline V gene data show CDR1 as DFQATT and CDR2 as SNEGSKA (reference sequence). The CDR3 reads CSATSSGVLTF. Here the CDR3 DNA reads TGCAGTGCAACCTCGTCGGGCGTCCTGACTTTC.

The chain uses TRBV27 and TRBJ1-2; 9 bases are a match to TRBD1. This CDR3 is 14 amino acids long. Germline values: CDR1 MNHEY, CDR2 SMNVEV (reference sequence). V lost 4 bases, J lost 5 bases, and 5 bases stayed unmatched. The CDR3 nucleotides are TGTGCCAGCAGTTATAGGACAGGGGCTTATGGCTACACCTTC. It is translated as CASSYRTGAYGYTF.